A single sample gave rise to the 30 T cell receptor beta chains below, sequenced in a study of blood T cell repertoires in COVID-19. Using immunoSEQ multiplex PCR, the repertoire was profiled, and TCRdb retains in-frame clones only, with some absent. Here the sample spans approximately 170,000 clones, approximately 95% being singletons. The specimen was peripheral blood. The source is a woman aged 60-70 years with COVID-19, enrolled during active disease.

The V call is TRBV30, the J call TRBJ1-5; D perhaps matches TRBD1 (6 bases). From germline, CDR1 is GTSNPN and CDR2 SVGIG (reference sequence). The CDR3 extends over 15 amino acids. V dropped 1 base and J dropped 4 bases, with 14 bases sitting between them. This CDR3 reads CAWSGTVLSNQPQHF. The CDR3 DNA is TGTGCCTGGAGTGGGACAGTGCTATCGAATCAGCCCCAGCATTTT.

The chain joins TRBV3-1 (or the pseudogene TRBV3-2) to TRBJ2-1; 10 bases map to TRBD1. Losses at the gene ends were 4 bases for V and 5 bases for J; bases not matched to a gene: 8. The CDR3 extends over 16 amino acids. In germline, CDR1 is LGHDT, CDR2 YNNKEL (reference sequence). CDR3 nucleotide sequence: TGTGCCAGCAGCCTCGGGACAGGGGACCGGAACAATGAGCAGTTCTTC. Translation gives CASSLGTGDRNNEQFF.

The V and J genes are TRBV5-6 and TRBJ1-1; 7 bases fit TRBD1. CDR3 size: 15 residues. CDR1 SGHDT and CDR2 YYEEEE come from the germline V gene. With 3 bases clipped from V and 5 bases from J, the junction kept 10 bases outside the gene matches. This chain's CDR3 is CASSSNEGARTEAFF. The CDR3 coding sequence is TGTGCCAGCAGCTCGAACGAGGGGGCGCGGACTGAAGCTTTCTTT. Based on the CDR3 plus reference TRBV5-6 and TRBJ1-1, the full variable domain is DAGVTQSPTHLIKTRGQQVTLRCSPKSGHDTVSWYQQALGQGPQFIFQYYEEEERQRGNFPDRFSGHQFPNYSSELNVNALLLGDSALYLCASSSNEGARTEAFFGQGTRLTVV.

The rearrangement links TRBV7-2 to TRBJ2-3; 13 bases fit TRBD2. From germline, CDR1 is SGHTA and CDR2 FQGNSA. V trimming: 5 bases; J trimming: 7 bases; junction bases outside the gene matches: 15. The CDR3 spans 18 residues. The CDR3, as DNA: TGTGCCAGCAGCCCCCCAAGAGAGGGACTAGCGGGGACACATACGCAGTATTTT. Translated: CASSPPREGLAGTHTQYF.

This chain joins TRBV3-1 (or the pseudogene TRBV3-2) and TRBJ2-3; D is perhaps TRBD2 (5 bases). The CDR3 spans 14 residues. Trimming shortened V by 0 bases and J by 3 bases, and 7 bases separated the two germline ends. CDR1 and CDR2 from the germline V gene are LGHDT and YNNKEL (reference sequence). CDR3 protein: CASSQDPGTDTQYF. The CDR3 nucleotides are TGTGCCAGCAGCCAAGATCCGGGAACAGATACGCAGTATTTT.

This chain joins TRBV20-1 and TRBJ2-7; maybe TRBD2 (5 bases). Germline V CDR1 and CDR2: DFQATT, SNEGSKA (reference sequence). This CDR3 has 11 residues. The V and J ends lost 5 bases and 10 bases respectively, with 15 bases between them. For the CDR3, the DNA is TGCAGTGCTCTCCCCGGAGGTATACAGTACTTC. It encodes CSALPGGIQYF.

The CDR3 protein is CASSAGNTQPQHF. CDR3 coding DNA: TGTGCCAGCAGTGCGGGTAATACTCAGCCCCAGCATTTT. The chain joins TRBV19 to TRBJ1-5, with no clear D. V lost 9 bases to trimming and J lost 6 bases, with 15 bases between them. This CDR3 region has 13 residues. Germline V gene sequence: CDR1 LNHDA, CDR2 SQIVND (reference sequence).

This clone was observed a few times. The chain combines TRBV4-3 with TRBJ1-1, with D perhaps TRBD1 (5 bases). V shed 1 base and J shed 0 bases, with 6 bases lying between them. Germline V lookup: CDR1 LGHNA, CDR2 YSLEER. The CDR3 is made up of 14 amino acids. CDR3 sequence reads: CASSQGQMNTEAFF. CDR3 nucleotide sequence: TGCGCCAGCAGCCAAGGACAGATGAACACTGAAGCTTTCTTT.

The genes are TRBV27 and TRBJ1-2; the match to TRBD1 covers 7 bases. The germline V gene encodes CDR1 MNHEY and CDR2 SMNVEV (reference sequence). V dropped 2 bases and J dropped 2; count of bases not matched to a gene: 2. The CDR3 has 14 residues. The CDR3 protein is CASSLKGGNYGYTF. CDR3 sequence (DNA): TGTGCCAGCAGTTTAAAAGGGGGCAACTATGGCTACACCTTC.

The CDR3 bases are TGTGCCAGCAGCCCCGGGACAGGGTCGGGTCAGCCCCAGCATTTT. It codes for CASSPGTGSGQPQHF. The chain couples TRBV7-2 to TRBJ1-5; 9 nucleotides line up with TRBD1. This CDR3 has 15 residues. Trimming at V came to 5 bases and at J to 6 bases, leaving 8 bases not matched to a gene. Germline loops: CDR1 SGHTA, CDR2 FQGNSA.

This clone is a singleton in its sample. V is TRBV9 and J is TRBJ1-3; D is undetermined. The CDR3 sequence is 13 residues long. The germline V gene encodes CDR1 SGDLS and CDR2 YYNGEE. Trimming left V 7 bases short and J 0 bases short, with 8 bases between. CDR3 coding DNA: TGTGCCAGCGCACAGAGCTCTGGAAACACCATATATTTT. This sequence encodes CASAQSSGNTIYF.

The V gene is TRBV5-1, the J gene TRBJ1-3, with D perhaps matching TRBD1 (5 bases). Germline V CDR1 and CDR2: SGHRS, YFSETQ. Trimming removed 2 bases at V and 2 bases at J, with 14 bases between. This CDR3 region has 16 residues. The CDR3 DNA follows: TGCGCCAGCAGCTTCGGGACTCAGGGAGCTGGAAACACCATATATTTT. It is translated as CASSFGTQGAGNTIYF.

CDR3 DNA: TGTGCCAGTAGTATGTTCGGTGAAAAACTGTTTTTT. Translation gives CASSMFGEKLFF. V usage is TRBV19 and J usage is TRBJ1-4; no firm D call. V lost 3 bases and J 7 bases, leaving 6 bases between the germline ends. The CDR3 totals 12 residues. Germline lookup yields CDR1 LNHDA and CDR2 SQIVND (reference sequence).

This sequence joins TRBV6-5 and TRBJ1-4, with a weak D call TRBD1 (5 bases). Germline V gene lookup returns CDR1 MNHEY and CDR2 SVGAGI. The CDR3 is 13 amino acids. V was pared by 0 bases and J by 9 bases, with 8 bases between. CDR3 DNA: TGTGCCAGCAGTTACTCGAACAGGCAAAAACTGTTTTTT. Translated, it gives CASSYSNRQKLFF.

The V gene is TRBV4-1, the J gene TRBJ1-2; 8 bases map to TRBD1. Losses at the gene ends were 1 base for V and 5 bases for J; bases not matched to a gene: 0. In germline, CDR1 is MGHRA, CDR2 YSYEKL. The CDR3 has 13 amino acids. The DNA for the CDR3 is TGCGCCAGCAGCCAAGGGACAGGGTATGGCTACACCTTC. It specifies CASSQGTGYGYTF.

This CDR3 is CASQDISGANVLTF. In DNA, the CDR3 is TGTGCCAGCCAGGACATATCAGGGGCCAACGTCCTGACTTTC. The gene calls are TRBV6-5 and TRBJ2-6, with D possibly being TRBD1 (5 bases). CDR3 length: 14 amino acids. The V end was cut by 8 bases, the J end by 4 bases, with 12 bases between. Germline V CDR1 and CDR2: MNHEY, SVGAGI.

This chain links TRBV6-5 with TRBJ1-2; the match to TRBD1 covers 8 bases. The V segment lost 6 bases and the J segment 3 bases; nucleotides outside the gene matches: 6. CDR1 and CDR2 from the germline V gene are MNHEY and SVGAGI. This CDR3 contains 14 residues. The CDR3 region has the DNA TGTGCCAGCAGCCTCGACAGGGGTTACTATGGCTACACCTTC. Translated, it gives CASSLDRGYYGYTF.

The CDR3 here is CASTGTSMNIQYF. As DNA, the CDR3 is TGTGCCAGTACCGGGACTAGCATGAACATTCAGTACTTC. V is TRBV19 and J is TRBJ2-4, with TRBD2 matching over 9 bases. The trim removed 7 bases at V and 7 bases at J, leaving 5 bases unmatched. Looked up from germline, CDR1 is LNHDA and CDR2 is SQIVND (reference sequence). The CDR3 totals 13 residues.

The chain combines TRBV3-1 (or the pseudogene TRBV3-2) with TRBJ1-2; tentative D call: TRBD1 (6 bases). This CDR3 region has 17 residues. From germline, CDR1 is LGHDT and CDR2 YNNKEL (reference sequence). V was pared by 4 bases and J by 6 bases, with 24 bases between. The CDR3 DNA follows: TGTGCCAGCAGCCCCATCAGGGGCCAGGGCGCGGGAGATGGCTACACCTTC. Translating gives CASSPIRGQGAGDGYTF.

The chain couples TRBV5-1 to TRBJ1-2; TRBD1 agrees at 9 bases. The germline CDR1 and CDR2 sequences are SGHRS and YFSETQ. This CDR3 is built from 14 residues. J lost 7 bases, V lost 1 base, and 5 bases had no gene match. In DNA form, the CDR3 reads TGCGCCAGCAGCTTGAAACAGACAGGGGGTGGCTACACCTTC. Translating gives CASSLKQTGGGYTF.

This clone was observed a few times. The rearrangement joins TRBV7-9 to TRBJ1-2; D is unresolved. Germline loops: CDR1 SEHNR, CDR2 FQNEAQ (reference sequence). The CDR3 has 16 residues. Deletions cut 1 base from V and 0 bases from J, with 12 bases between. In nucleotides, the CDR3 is TGTGCCAGCAGCTTAGTGGAGGTTGAAGCTAACTATGGCTACACCTTC. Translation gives CASSLVEVEANYGYTF.

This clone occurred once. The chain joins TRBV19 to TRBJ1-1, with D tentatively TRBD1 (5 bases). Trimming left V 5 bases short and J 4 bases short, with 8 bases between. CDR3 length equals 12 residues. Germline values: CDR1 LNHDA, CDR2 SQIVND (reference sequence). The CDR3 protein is CASSPGFTEAFF. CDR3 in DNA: TGTGCCAGTAGTCCAGGGTTCACTGAAGCTTTCTTT. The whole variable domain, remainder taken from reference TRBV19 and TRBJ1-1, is DGGITQSPKYLFRKEGQNVTLSCEQNLNHDAMYWYRQDPGQGLRLIYYSQIVNDFQKGDIAEGYSVSREKKESFPLTVTSAQKNPTAFYLCASSPGFTEAFFGQGTRLTVV.

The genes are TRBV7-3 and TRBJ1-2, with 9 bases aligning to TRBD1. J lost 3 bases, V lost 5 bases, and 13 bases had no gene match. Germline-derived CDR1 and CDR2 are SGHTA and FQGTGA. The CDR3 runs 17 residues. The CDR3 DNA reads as TGTGCCAGCAGCCTATATGGACGGACAGGGGAAGACTATGGCTACACCTTC. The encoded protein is CASSLYGRTGEDYGYTF.

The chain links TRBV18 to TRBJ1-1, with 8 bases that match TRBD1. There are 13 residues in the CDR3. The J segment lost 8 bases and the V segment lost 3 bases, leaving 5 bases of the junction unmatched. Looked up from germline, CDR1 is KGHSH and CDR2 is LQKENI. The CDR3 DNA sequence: TGTGCCAGCTCACCGGACAGGGAGTTCGAAGCTTTCTTT. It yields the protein CASSPDREFEAFF.

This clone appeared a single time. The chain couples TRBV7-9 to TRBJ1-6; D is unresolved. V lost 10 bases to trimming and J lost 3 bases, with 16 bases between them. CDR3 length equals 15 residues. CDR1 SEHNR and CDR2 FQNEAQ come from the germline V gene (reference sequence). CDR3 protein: CATGGRVDYNSPLHF. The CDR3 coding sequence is TGTGCCACCGGAGGGAGGGTAGACTATAATTCACCCCTCCACTTT.

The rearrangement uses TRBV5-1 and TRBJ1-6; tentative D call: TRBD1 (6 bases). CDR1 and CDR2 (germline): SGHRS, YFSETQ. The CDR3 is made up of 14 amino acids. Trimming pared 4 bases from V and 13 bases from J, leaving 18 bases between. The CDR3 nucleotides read TGCGCCAGCAGCCCCCCAGGGGACCAACCGCCCCTCCACTTT. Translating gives CASSPPGDQPPLHF.

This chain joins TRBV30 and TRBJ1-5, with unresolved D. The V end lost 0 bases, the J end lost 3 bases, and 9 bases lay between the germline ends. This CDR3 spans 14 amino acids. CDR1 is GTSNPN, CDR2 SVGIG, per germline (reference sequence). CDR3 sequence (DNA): TGTGCCTGGAGTGTATTTCAGAACAATCAGCCCCAGCATTTT. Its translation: CAWSVFQNNQPQHF. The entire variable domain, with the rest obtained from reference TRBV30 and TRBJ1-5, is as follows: SQTIHQWPATLVQPVGSPLSLECTVEGTSNPNLYWYRQAAGRGLQLLFYSVGIGQISSEVPQNLSASRPQDRQFILSSKKLLLSDSGFYLCAWSVFQNNQPQHFGDGTRLSIL.

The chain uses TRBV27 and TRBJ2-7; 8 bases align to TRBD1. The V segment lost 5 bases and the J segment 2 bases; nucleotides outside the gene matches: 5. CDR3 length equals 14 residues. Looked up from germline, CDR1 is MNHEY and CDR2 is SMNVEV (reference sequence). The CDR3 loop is CASSITTGAYEQYF. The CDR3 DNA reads TGTGCCAGCAGTATTACGACAGGGGCCTACGAGCAGTACTTC.

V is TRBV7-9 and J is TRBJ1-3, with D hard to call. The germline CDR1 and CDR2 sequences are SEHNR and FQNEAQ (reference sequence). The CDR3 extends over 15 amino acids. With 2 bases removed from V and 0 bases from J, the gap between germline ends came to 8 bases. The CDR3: CASSLISSSGNTIYF. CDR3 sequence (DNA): TGTGCCAGCAGCTTAATCTCGAGCTCTGGAAACACCATATATTTT.

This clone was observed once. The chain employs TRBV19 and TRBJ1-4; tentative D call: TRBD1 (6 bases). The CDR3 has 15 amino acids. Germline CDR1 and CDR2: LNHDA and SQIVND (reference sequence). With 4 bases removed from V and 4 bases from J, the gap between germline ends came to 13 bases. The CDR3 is CASSTSGHVNEKLFF. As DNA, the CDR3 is TGTGCCAGTAGTACTTCGGGACACGTTAATGAAAAACTGTTTTTT.